The clone carrying this T cell receptor (beta chain) was detected only a few times. Its antigen remains unknown. Time point in this sample: pretreatment peripheral blood. What went into each PCR as a spike was synthetic TCR analog templates. TCRdb's table, derived via immunoSEQ multiplex PCR, lists solely in-frame clones and lacks some. The data contain 30,000 to 40,000 clones, roughly four fifths of them singletons. This CDR3 has 15 amino acids. V was pared by 2 bases and J by 6 bases, with 14 bases between. The germline V gene encodes CDR1 SGHRS and CDR2 YFSETQ. The sample is drawn from a study of PD-L1 blockade in urothelial cancer. At the level of the study: Patients' prior chemotherapy regimens numbered 0 to 3. When blood samples were assessed, the median T cell count was some 130,000.

Notes on the study in general: Lower pretreatment blood TCR clonality, under the median, predicted better survival, researchers reported.

The source material was PBMCs, sampled around atezolizumab (anti-PD-L1) treatment. The receptor was derived from a man between 60 and 70 years old with urothelial cancer. The chain employs TRBV5-1 and TRBJ2-2; D may be TRBD2 (6 bases). The CDR3 coding sequence is TGCGCCAGCAGCTTAGGGACTTTCCCCTCCGGGGAGCTGTTTTTT. Translation: CASSLGTFPSGELFF.